The 23 T cell receptor beta chains in this list originate from one sample, sequenced in a study of T cell responses to AZD1222 COVID-19 vaccine. Sequenced by immunoSEQ multiplex PCR; TCRdb stores in-frame clones only, minus some. The repertoire holds more than 95,000 clones, with over 80% as singletons. This material consisted of peripheral blood, taken on day 0 of AZD1222 vaccination. The receptors derive from an adult in good health.

V usage is TRBV7-9 and J usage is TRBJ2-1, with 9 bases that match TRBD1. Germline V gene lookup returns CDR1 SEHNR and CDR2 FQNEAQ (reference sequence). V lost 4 bases, J lost 3 bases, and 7 bases stayed unmatched. The CDR3 is made up of 16 amino acids. The CDR3 region is CASSSGQGGHYNEQFF. For the CDR3, the DNA is TGTGCCAGCAGCTCGGGACAGGGAGGGCACTACAATGAGCAGTTCTTC. Together with reference TRBV7-9 and TRBJ2-1, the CDR3 gives the full variable domain: DTGVSQNPRHKITKRGQNVTFRCDPISEHNRLYWYRQTLGQGPEFLTYFQNEAQLEKSRLLSDRFSAERPKGSFSTLEIQRTEQGDSAMYLCASSSGQGGHYNEQFFGPGTRLTVL.

For the CDR3, the DNA is TGTGCCAGTAGTATCGGACTCGCAGATACGCAGTATTTT. This translates into CASSIGLADTQYF. V gene TRBV19 combines with J gene TRBJ2-3; TRBD2 is a possible D gene (5 bases). Germline CDR1 reads LNHDA; CDR2 reads SQIVND (reference sequence). Deletions cut 3 bases from V and 4 bases from J, with 8 bases between. The CDR3 runs 13 residues.

The gene calls are TRBV27 and TRBJ1-2; no clear D gene. With 3 bases removed from V and 4 bases from J, the gap between germline ends came to 9 bases. The CDR3 runs 13 residues. Germline V gene lookup returns CDR1 MNHEY and CDR2 SMNVEV (reference sequence). As DNA, the CDR3 is TGTGCCAGCAGTTTGGGCGCCGGCTATGGCTACACCTTC. This translates into CASSLGAGYGYTF.

This clone was recorded at least ten times. Written as DNA, the CDR3 is TGTGCCAGCAGTGAGCCGGGACTAGCGGTTTCTAGCACAGATACGCAGTATTTT. Its protein is CASSEPGLAVSSTDTQYF. The J gene is TRBJ2-3, the V gene TRBV25-1; 11 bases are shared with TRBD2. The germline CDR1 and CDR2 sequences are MGHDK and SYGVNS. This CDR3 comprises 18 residues. Losses at the gene ends were 3 bases for V and 0 bases for J; bases not matched to a gene: 8.

This chain joins TRBV7-2 and TRBJ2-5, with TRBD1 identical over 7 bases. Germline-derived CDR1 and CDR2 are SGHTA and FQGNSA. This CDR3 is 13 amino acids long. Trimming removed 8 bases from V and 4 bases from J; junction bases left unmatched: 7. This CDR3 is CASQQGRVETQYF. In nucleotides, the CDR3 is TGTGCCAGCCAACAGGGGCGAGTAGAGACCCAGTACTTC.

The chain carries TRBV6-5 and TRBJ1-4; 7 bases map to TRBD1. This CDR3 contains 12 residues. The germline V gene encodes CDR1 MNHEY and CDR2 SVGAGI. V lost 10 bases and J lost 8; bases outside the gene matches: 7. The CDR3 is CATRQGGEKLFF. CDR3 coding DNA: TGTGCCACTCGACAGGGCGGGGAAAAACTGTTTTTT.

The chain couples TRBV28 to TRBJ2-2; 10 bases are shared with TRBD2. Losses at the gene ends were 6 bases for V and 3 bases for J; bases not matched to a gene: 10. This CDR3 contains 17 residues. Germline assignment: CDR1 MDHEN and CDR2 SYDVKM. CDR3 residues: CASSEWASGGYTGELFF. As DNA, the CDR3 is TGTGCCAGCAGCGAATGGGCTAGCGGGGGATACACCGGGGAGCTGTTTTTT.

The chain links TRBV28 to TRBJ1-3; the D is unclear. Germline V gene data show CDR1 as MDHEN and CDR2 as SYDVKM. V was clipped by 3 bases and J by 3 bases, with 9 bases between them. This CDR3 region has 14 residues. Here the CDR3 reads CASSFSGSGNTIYF. CDR3 DNA: TGTGCCAGCAGTTTTTCAGGAAGTGGAAACACCATATATTTT. Full variable domain (outside the CDR3, taken from reference TRBV28 and TRBJ1-3): DVKVTQSSRYLVKRTGEKVFLECVQDMDHENMFWYRQDPGLGLRLIYFSYDVKMKEKGDIPEGYSVSREKKERFSLILESASTNQTSMYLCASSFSGSGNTIYFGEGSWLTVV.

Worth noting for this clone: Germline is not matched at one junction end, which may reflect a read error. The CDR3 DNA follows: TGTGCCAGCAGTTCCCTCGACAGGCTACTTTTCTTC. Amino acid sequence: CASSSLDRLLFF. This chain links TRBV28 with TRBJ1-2, with D tentatively TRBD1 (6 bases). This CDR3 has 12 residues. Looked up from germline, CDR1 is MDHEN and CDR2 is SYDVKM.

The V and J genes are TRBV7-3 and TRBJ2-1; 8 bases fit TRBD1. The germline gives CDR1 SGHTA, CDR2 FQGTGA. With 1 base clipped from V and 0 bases from J, the junction kept 2 bases outside the gene matches. This CDR3 is 16 amino acids long. The CDR3 bases are TGTGCCAGCAGCTTAAGGACAGGGAGCTCCTACAATGAGCAGTTCTTC. It is translated as CASSLRTGSSYNEQFF.

The V gene is TRBV19, the J gene TRBJ2-2, with 10 bases that match TRBD1. Germline trimming cut 5 bases from V and 5 bases from J; bases unmatched to any gene: 5. This CDR3 is 15 amino acids long. CDR1 and CDR2 (germline): LNHDA, SQIVND (reference sequence). This CDR3 reads CASSLGQGVTGELFF. The CDR3 DNA is TGTGCCAGTAGTCTAGGACAGGGGGTTACCGGGGAGCTGTTTTTT. Complete variable domain (other parts from reference TRBV19 and TRBJ2-2): DGGITQSPKYLFRKEGQNVTLSCEQNLNHDAMYWYRQDPGQGLRLIYYSQIVNDFQKGDIAEGYSVSREKKESFPLTVTSAQKNPTAFYLCASSLGQGVTGELFFGEGSRLTVL.

V is TRBV30 and J is TRBJ1-1; D not certain. CDR1 is GTSNPN and CDR2 is SVGIG in the germline V gene (reference sequence). The CDR3 length is 13 residues. Trimming shortened V by 0 bases and J by 6 bases, and 11 bases separated the two germline ends. The CDR3 sequence: CAWSVGGYAEAFF. The CDR3 DNA follows: TGTGCCTGGAGTGTTGGCGGGTACGCTGAAGCTTTCTTT.

The chain carries TRBV28 and TRBJ1-5, with 8 bases matching TRBD1. The CDR3 is 16 residues long. J gave up 0 bases and V 8 bases, and 9 bases lay outside the gene matches. Germline lookup yields CDR1 MDHEN and CDR2 SYDVKM. The CDR3 is CASGLRQGISNQPQHF. The CDR3 region has the DNA TGTGCCAGCGGGCTTCGACAGGGGATTAGCAATCAGCCCCAGCATTTT.

The chain is built from TRBV21-1 and TRBJ1-2. TRBV21-1 has pseudogene status. This CDR3 spans 18 amino acids. In DNA form, the CDR3 reads TGTGCCAGCAGCTCCCGATTTGACGGGACCCACCGATCCTATGGCTACACCTTC. This gives the protein CASSSRFDGTHRSYGYTF.

The rearrangement uses TRBV28 and TRBJ1-5, with 8 bases that match TRBD1. The V segment lost 5 bases and the J segment 7 bases; nucleotides outside the gene matches: 7. The CDR3 extends over 14 amino acids. Germline CDR1 reads MDHEN; CDR2 reads SYDVKM. This CDR3 reads CASSQTGEGQPQHF. The CDR3 DNA sequence: TGTGCCAGCAGTCAGACAGGGGAGGGGCAGCCCCAGCATTTT. The entire variable domain, with the rest obtained from reference TRBV28 and TRBJ1-5, is as follows: DVKVTQSSRYLVKRTGEKVFLECVQDMDHENMFWYRQDPGLGLRLIYFSYDVKMKEKGDIPEGYSVSREKKERFSLILESASTNQTSMYLCASSQTGEGQPQHFGDGTRLSIL.

This rearrangement joins TRBV5-1 to TRBJ2-7; TRBD1 aligns across 8 bases. V gave up 1 base and J gave up 6 bases; unmatched junction bases: 6. The CDR3 covers 14 residues. The germline CDR1 and CDR2 sequences are SGHRS and YFSETQ. The CDR3 loop reads CASSLSDRGFEQYF. CDR3 coding DNA: TGCGCCAGCAGCTTGAGTGACAGGGGTTTCGAGCAGTACTTC.

The V gene is TRBV9, the J gene TRBJ2-1; 9 bases line up with TRBD1. J was trimmed by 5 bases and V by 2 bases; bases with no gene match: 5. Germline V gene lookup returns CDR1 SGDLS and CDR2 YYNGEE. The CDR3 totals 15 residues. CDR3 DNA: TGTGCCAGCAGCGTCCGGACAGGGGTCAACAATGAGCAGTTCTTC. It yields the protein CASSVRTGVNNEQFF.

This chain uses TRBV7-9 with TRBJ2-5; 9 positions match TRBD1. CDR1 is SEHNR and CDR2 is FQNEAQ in the germline V gene (reference sequence). This CDR3 is 18 amino acids long. The trim removed 5 bases at V and 2 bases at J, leaving 15 bases unmatched. The DNA for the CDR3 is TGTGCCAGCAGCGTCGGATACAGGGGGCCGGAATTTCAAGAGACCCAGTACTTC. Translating gives CASSVGYRGPEFQETQYF.

The chain carries TRBV4-3 and TRBJ1-2; D may be TRBD1 (6 bases). CDR3 size: 14 residues. Germline values: CDR1 LGHNA, CDR2 YSLEER. V lost 0 bases to trimming and J lost 7 bases, with 12 bases between them. The CDR3 DNA reads as TGCGCCAGCAGCCAAGATAGGGGGACATCTGGCTACACCTTC. Amino acid sequence: CASSQDRGTSGYTF.

This CDR3 is CASSPSSRGQGEQYF. In DNA form, the CDR3 reads TGTGCCAGCAGTCCATCTTCACGGGGACAGGGCGAGCAGTACTTC. This sequence joins TRBV25-1 and TRBJ2-7; 9 nucleotides agree with TRBD1. The CDR3 is made up of 15 amino acids. From germline, CDR1 is MGHDK and CDR2 SYGVNS. J gave up 6 bases and V 5 bases, and 11 bases lay outside the gene matches.

The V and J genes are TRBV11-2 and TRBJ2-7; the match to TRBD2 covers 13 bases. Unmatched junction bases numbered 9, after V lost 5 bases and J lost 5 bases. This CDR3 is built from 16 residues. Germline V CDR1 and CDR2: SGHAT, FQNNGV. The CDR3 spells CASSLQTSGRYNEQYF. CDR3 DNA: TGTGCCAGCAGCCTTCAGACTAGCGGGAGGTACAACGAGCAGTACTTC.

This clone was picked up one time. The chain combines TRBV6-5 with TRBJ2-5; 10 bases align to TRBD2. Germline V gene lookup returns CDR1 MNHEY and CDR2 SVGAGI. J was trimmed by 2 bases and V by 5 bases; bases with no gene match: 5. The CDR3 has 15 residues. CDR3 DNA sequence: TGTGCCAGCAGTCGAGCGGGAGGGCGTCAAGAGACCCAGTACTTC. This translates into CASSRAGGRQETQYF.

This chain joins TRBV7-2 and TRBJ2-1, with a tentative D call TRBD2 (5 bases). The CDR3 length is 17 residues. Germline lookup yields CDR1 SGHTA and CDR2 FQGNSA. Trimming stripped 1 base from V and 2 bases from J, with 15 bases between. The CDR3 DNA sequence: TGTGCCAGCAGCTTAGAGTATGGCGGGTCTCCCTACAATGAGCAGTTCTTC. This encodes CASSLEYGGSPYNEQFF.